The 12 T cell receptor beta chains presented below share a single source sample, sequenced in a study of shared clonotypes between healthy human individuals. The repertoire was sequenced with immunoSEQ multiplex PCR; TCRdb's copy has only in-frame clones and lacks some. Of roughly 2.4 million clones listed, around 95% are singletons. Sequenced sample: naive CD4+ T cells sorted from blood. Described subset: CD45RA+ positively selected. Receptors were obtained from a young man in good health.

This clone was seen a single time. The CDR3 nucleotides are TGTGCCATCAGTGAGGTCCGGGACAGGAGCTACGAGCAGTACTTC. Translating it yields CAISEVRDRSYEQYF. The chain employs TRBV10-3 and TRBJ2-7, with 8 bases matching TRBD1. The CDR3 loop spans 15 amino acids. V was clipped by 2 bases and J by 3 bases; unmatched bases: 6. The germline gives CDR1 ENHRY, CDR2 SYGVKD.

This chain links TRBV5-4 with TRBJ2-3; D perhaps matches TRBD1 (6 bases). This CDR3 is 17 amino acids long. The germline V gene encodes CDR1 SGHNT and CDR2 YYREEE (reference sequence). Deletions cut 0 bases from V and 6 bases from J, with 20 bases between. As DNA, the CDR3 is TGTGCCAGCAGCTTGGTTGGCAGGGGAAGTTTTGGGGATACGCAGTATTTT. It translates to CASSLVGRGSFGDTQYF.

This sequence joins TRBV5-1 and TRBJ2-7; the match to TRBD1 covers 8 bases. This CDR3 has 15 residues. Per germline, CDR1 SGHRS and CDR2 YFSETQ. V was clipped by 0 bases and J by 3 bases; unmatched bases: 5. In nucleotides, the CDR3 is TGCGCCAGCAGCTTGGCACAGGGGGTCGTCTACGAGCAGTACTTC. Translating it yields CASSLAQGVVYEQYF.

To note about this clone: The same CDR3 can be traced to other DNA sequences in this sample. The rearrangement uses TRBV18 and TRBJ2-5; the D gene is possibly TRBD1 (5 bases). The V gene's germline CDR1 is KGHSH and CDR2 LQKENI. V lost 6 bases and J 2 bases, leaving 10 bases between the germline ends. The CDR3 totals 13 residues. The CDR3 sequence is CASSAGQQETQYF. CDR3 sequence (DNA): TGTGCCAGCTCCGCAGGGCAGCAAGAGACCCAGTACTTC.

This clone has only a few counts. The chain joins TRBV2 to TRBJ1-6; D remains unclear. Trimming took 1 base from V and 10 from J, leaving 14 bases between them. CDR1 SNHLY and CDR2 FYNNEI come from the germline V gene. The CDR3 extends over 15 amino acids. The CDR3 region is CASSEGLVEASPLHF. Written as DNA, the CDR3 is TGTGCCAGCAGTGAAGGGTTAGTAGAGGCCTCACCCCTCCACTTT.

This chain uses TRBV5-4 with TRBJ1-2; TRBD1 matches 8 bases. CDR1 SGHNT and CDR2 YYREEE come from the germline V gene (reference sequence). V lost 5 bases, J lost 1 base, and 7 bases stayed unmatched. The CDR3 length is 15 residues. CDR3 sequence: CASSKQGGVNYGYTF. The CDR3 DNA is TGTGCCAGCAGTAAACAGGGGGGGGTTAACTATGGCTACACCTTC.

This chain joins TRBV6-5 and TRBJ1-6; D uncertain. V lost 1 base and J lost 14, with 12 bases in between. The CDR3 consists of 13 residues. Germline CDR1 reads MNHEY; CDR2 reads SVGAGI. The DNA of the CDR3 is TGTGCCAGCAGTTACTTACTGGACCGATCCCTCCACTTT. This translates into CASSYLLDRSLHF.

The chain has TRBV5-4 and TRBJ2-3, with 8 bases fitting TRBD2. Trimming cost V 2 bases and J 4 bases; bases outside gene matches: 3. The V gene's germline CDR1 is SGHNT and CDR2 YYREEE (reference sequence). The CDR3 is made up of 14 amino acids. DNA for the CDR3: TGTGCCAGCAGCTTCGCGGGGGGATCAGATACGCAGTATTTT. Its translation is CASSFAGGSDTQYF.

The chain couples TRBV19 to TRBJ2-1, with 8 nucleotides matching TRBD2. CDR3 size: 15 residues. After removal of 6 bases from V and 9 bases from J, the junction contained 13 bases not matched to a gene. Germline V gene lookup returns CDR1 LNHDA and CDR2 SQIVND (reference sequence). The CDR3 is CASSRAGDGAIEQFF. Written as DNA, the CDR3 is TGTGCCAGTAGCCGAGCGGGAGATGGGGCTATTGAGCAGTTCTTC.

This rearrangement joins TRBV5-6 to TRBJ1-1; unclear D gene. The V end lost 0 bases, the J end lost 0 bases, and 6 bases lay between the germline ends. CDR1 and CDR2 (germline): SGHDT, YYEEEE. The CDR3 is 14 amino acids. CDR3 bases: TGTGCCAGCAGCTTGGCCCAGCTGAACACTGAAGCTTTCTTT. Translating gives CASSLAQLNTEAFF.

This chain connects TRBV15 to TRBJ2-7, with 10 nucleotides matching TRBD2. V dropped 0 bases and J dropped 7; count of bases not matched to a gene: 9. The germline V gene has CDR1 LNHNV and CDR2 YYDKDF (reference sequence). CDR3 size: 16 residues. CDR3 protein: CATSRDASGGSTEQYF. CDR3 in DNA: TGTGCCACCAGCAGAGACGCTAGCGGGGGATCGACGGAGCAGTACTTC.

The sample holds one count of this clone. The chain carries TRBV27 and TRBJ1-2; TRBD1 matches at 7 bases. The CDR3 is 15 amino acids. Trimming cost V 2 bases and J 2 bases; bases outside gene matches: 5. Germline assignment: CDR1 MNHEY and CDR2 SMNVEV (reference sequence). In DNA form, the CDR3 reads TGTGCCAGCAGTTTAAGACAGGGATTCAACTATGGCTACACCTTC. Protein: CASSLRQGFNYGYTF.